This T cell receptor beta chain comes out of a study of T cell responses to AZD1222 COVID-19 vaccine. Overall study: Second-dose timings of about 4 or about 12 weeks were pooled.

Here immunoSEQ multiplex PCR was the method, and the copy in TCRdb shows in-frame clones only, minus some. The data contain fewer than 200,000 clones, about 92% of them singletons. The germline V gene encodes CDR1 LNHDA and CDR2 SQIVND (reference sequence). Trimming cost V 5 bases and J 6 bases, with 15 bases left between them. The length of the CDR3 is 14 residues. Study-wide findings and caveats: Donors were largely white British and mainly female; clonal diversity was possibly underestimated. Two AZD1222 administrations were followed by greater Spike-specific TCR breadth and depth.

A word on this clone: The antigen is undetermined.

The sample in question was peripheral blood, obtained on day 0 of AZD1222 vaccination. The clonotype originates from an adult in good health. The chain combines TRBV19 with TRBJ2-3; D not certain. CDR3 amino acids: CASSPGRVGDTQYF. Written as DNA, the CDR3 is TGTGCCAGTAGTCCCGGTAGGGTCGGGGATACGCAGTATTTT.